The clone carrying this TCR beta chain was counted ten times or more. Antigen specificity is unknown. TCR beta CDR3 regions were amplified from RNA transcripts. An initial round of RT-PCR targeting the TCR CDR3 relied on the HTBI primer set. TCRdb called the multiplex PCR reads again in MiXCR, with one record for every CDR3 protein. The sample shows a few hundred thousand distinct CDR3 sequences, around 13% of them seen only once. The source of the sample is a study of T cells in Graves' hyperthyroidism and ophthalmopathy. The CDR3 is made up of 16 amino acids. V shed 2 bases and J shed 4 bases, with 15 bases lying between them. Study observations and caveats: Ophthalmopathy cases were set apart from stable hyperthyroidism by a 13 V-J model. The model anticipated ophthalmopathy a median around 6 months pre-onset. Also found in blood were most expanded thyroid clonotypes above 0.001.

The receptor was isolated from a woman in her thirties or forties with Graves' ophthalmopathy. Specimen: blood. V gene TRBV12-3 or TRBV12-4 combines with J gene TRBJ1-5; D is unresolved. The CDR3, as DNA: TGTGCCAGCAGTTTATGGTCAATGCAAGGGAATCAGCCCCAGCATTTT. Protein sequence: CASSLWSMQGNQPQHF.